Below are 23 T cell receptor beta chains sequenced from a single sample in a study of T cells in Graves' hyperthyroidism and ophthalmopathy. RNA transcripts were the template for amplifying TCR beta CDR3 regions. TCR CDR3 underwent first-round RT-PCR with the HTBI primer set. TCRdb itself ran the multiplex PCR reads through MiXCR, one entry per CDR3 protein. The data hold approximately 400,000 distinct CDR3 sequences, with approximately 15% observed a single time. The sample was blood. The source of these receptors is a woman aged 25 to 45 with Graves' ophthalmopathy.

At least ten counts were recorded for this clonotype. DNA for the CDR3: TGTGCCAGCAGTGTGGGACTTGCGGGGCCCTACAATGAGCAGTTCTTC. Residues: CASSVGLAGPYNEQFF. The chain links TRBV2 to TRBJ2-1; weak D call: TRBD2 (6 bases). CDR1 SNHLY and CDR2 FYNNEI come from the germline V gene. Trimming took 4 bases from V and 2 from J, leaving 15 bases between them. This CDR3 has 16 residues.

The CDR3 loop reads CASSVEGDGNSPLHF. For the CDR3, the DNA is TGTGCCAGCAGCGTGGAAGGGGACGGAAATTCACCCCTCCACTTT. V gene TRBV9 combines with J gene TRBJ1-6; TRBD1 is a possible D gene (5 bases). CDR1 and CDR2 (germline): SGDLS, YYNGEE. The CDR3 sequence is 15 residues long. V was pared by 2 bases and J by 7 bases, with 13 bases between.

The chain has TRBV6-1 and TRBJ1-4; no definite D call. V gave up 4 bases and J gave up 8 bases, with 14 bases separating them. The CDR3 loop spans 14 amino acids. The germline gives CDR1 MNHNS, CDR2 SASEGT. The CDR3 DNA reads TGTGCCAGCAGTGTATCTGTCAGGTTAGAAAAACTGTTTTTT. This encodes CASSVSVRLEKLFF.

This clonotype was seen ten or more times. The chain links TRBV12-3 or TRBV12-4 to TRBJ1-5, with D perhaps TRBD1 (5 bases). V lost 7 bases and J 1 base, leaving 11 bases between the germline ends. This CDR3 region has 14 residues. CDR3 protein: CASTLGRSNQPQHF. CDR3 in DNA: TGTGCCAGCACCCTGGGACGGAGCAATCAGCCCCAGCATTTT.

This clonotype appeared a single time. A read error may explain this, as a much larger clone is one base away. This sequence joins TRBV28 and TRBJ1-2, with a possible D match to TRBD1 (5 bases). Germline V lookup: CDR1 MDHEN, CDR2 SYDVKM. The CDR3 is made up of 16 amino acids. The V gene lost 3 bases and the J gene lost 5 bases, with 19 bases spanning the gap. Here the CDR3 reads CASSFAPEGPWYGYTF. As DNA, the CDR3 is TGTGCCAGCAGTTTCGCCCCCGAGGGGCCTTGGTATGGCTACACCTTC.

This clonotype showed up many times. The genes are TRBV3-1 and TRBJ2-1; 11 bases fit TRBD2. Germline CDR1 LGHDT, CDR2 YNNKEL (reference sequence). The CDR3 is made up of 12 amino acids. Trimming removed 6 bases from V and 12 bases from J; junction bases left unmatched: 4. CDR3 protein: CASRPTSGGQFF. CDR3 DNA sequence: TGTGCCAGCAGGCCTACTAGCGGGGGGCAGTTCTTC.

The chain has TRBV5-4 and TRBJ2-7; tentative D call: TRBD2 (6 bases). This CDR3 is 15 amino acids long. Germline V gene data show CDR1 as SGHNT and CDR2 as YYREEE (reference sequence). V shed 5 bases and J shed 5 bases, with 20 bases lying between them. The CDR3 reads CASRPAGPAGNEQYF. The CDR3 region has the DNA TGTGCCAGCAGACCCGCGGGGCCGGCAGGTAACGAGCAGTACTTC.

This clonotype was seen many times. The chain joins TRBV7-9 to TRBJ2-3; D uncertain. Per the germline V gene, CDR1 is SEHNR and CDR2 is FQNEAQ (reference sequence). V lost 5 bases and J 6 bases, leaving 12 bases between the germline ends. This CDR3 is 13 amino acids long. CDR3 in amino acids: CASSPLSADTQYF. DNA of the CDR3: TGTGCCAGCAGCCCTCTCTCGGCGGATACGCAGTATTTT.

CDR3 nucleotides: TGTGCCAGCAGCTTAGATTCCGCAGCACAACCCTACGAGCAGTACTTC. It is translated as CASSLDSAAQPYEQYF. The chain links TRBV11-3 to TRBJ2-7; the D is unclear. Germline lookup yields CDR1 SGHNT and CDR2 YENEEA. This CDR3 spans 16 amino acids. Trimming pared 0 bases from V and 2 bases from J, leaving 14 bases between.

This clonotype showed up many times. V and J are TRBV2 and TRBJ2-1, with TRBD2 identical over 10 bases. The CDR3 totals 16 residues. In germline, CDR1 is SNHLY, CDR2 FYNNEI. The V segment lost 10 bases and the J segment 4 bases; nucleotides outside the gene matches: 13. CDR3 loop: CATREGGLARYNEQFF. CDR3 nucleotides: TGTGCCACCAGAGAGGGGGGACTAGCGAGGTACAATGAGCAGTTCTTC.

This clonotype has at least ten counts. This chain uses TRBV5-1 with TRBJ1-5; 8 bases are a match to TRBD1. This CDR3 comprises 15 residues. Trimming at V came to 0 bases and at J to 5 bases, leaving 4 bases not matched to a gene. Germline V lookup: CDR1 SGHRS, CDR2 YFSETQ. CDR3 coding DNA: TGCGCCAGCAGCTTGGTACCGACAGGGGATCAGCCCCAGCATTTT. It yields the protein CASSLVPTGDQPQHF.

The V gene is TRBV19, the J gene TRBJ2-3, with D perhaps matching TRBD2 (5 bases). Trimming took off 5 bases at V and 2 bases at J, with 17 bases between the two ends. Germline-derived CDR1 and CDR2 are LNHDA and SQIVND (reference sequence). CDR3 length: 16 amino acids. The CDR3, as DNA: TGTGCCAGTAGTCCCCCCCCGGGATTCCACACAGATACGCAGTATTTT. Translated: CASSPPPGFHTDTQYF.

CDR3 sequence reads: CASSLEGVGPYEQYF. The CDR3, as DNA: TGTGCCAGCAGCTTGGAAGGGGTCGGCCCCTACGAGCAGTACTTC. The V and J genes are TRBV5-4 and TRBJ2-7, with D possibly matching TRBD1 (5 bases). Germline assignment: CDR1 SGHNT and CDR2 YYREEE (reference sequence). Trimming shortened V by 0 bases and J by 2 bases, and 12 bases separated the two germline ends. The CDR3 loop spans 15 amino acids. Based on the CDR3 plus reference TRBV5-4 and TRBJ2-7, the full variable domain is ETGVTQSPTHLIKTRGQQVTLRCSSQSGHNTVSWYQQALGQGPQFIFQYYREEENGRGNFPPRFSGLQFPNYSSELNVNALELDDSALYLCASSLEGVGPYEQYFGPGTRLTVT.

The chain recombines TRBV20-1 with TRBJ1-1; D is unresolved. V gave up 6 bases and J gave up 0 bases, with 11 bases separating them. Germline V gene data show CDR1 as DFQATT and CDR2 as SNEGSKA (reference sequence). The CDR3 is 13 residues long. The DNA of the CDR3 is TGCAGTGCACAAAAGGGTATGAACACTGAAGCTTTCTTT. Its translation: CSAQKGMNTEAFF.

The J gene is TRBJ1-5, the V gene TRBV5-1, with D maybe TRBD1 (5 bases). Trimming shortened V by 0 bases and J by 0 bases, and 10 bases separated the two germline ends. CDR1 and CDR2 from the germline V gene are SGHRS and YFSETQ. The CDR3 is 16 amino acids. The CDR3 DNA sequence: TGCGCCAGCAGCTTGGTGGGGGGGGATAGCAATCAGCCCCAGCATTTT. Its protein is CASSLVGGDSNQPQHF.

The rearrangement uses TRBV5-1 and TRBJ2-1; D is unresolved. V lost 1 base to trimming and J lost 4 bases, with 12 bases between them. This CDR3 region has 15 residues. Germline values: CDR1 SGHRS, CDR2 YFSETQ. Here the CDR3 DNA reads TGCGCCAGCAGCTTGAACCGAAGGAGATACAATGAGCAGTTCTTC. Its protein product is CASSLNRRRYNEQFF.

This clonotype was observed many times. The chain couples TRBV27 to TRBJ2-3; no firm D call. CDR1 and CDR2 (germline): MNHEY, SMNVEV (reference sequence). The CDR3 sequence is 14 residues long. Trimming took 0 bases from V and 6 from J, leaving 10 bases between them. The CDR3 nucleotides are TGTGCCAGCAGTTTATCGGTAGTTTTGGATACGCAGTATTTT. This encodes CASSLSVVLDTQYF.

This clonotype came up a few times. This may arise from a read error, as a much more abundant clone is one base away. The chain combines TRBV27 with TRBJ2-5; the D gene is possibly TRBD2 (6 bases). This CDR3 comprises 17 residues. Germline CDR1 MNHEY, CDR2 SMNVEV (reference sequence). V was shortened by 4 bases and J by 1 base, with 19 bases between the two germline ends. The CDR3, as DNA: TGTGCCAGCAGTTCCGCCCTTGGGGGGAGGAGCCAAGAGACCCAGTACTTC. Its protein is CASSSALGGRSQETQYF.

This clonotype appeared many times. The gene calls are TRBV29-1 and TRBJ2-5; 8 bases match TRBD1. This CDR3 comprises 18 residues. The germline V gene encodes CDR1 SQVTM and CDR2 ANQGSEA. The trim removed 3 bases at V and 5 bases at J, leaving 20 bases unmatched. This CDR3 is CSVDRVGQGIDGAETQYF. DNA for the CDR3: TGCAGCGTTGATAGGGTAGGACAGGGTATAGATGGTGCCGAGACCCAGTACTTC.

This clonotype was recorded many times. The rearrangement links TRBV13 to TRBJ2-3; D may be TRBD2 (6 bases). The germline V gene has CDR1 PRHDT and CDR2 FYEKMQ (reference sequence). The CDR3 is made up of 15 amino acids. Trimming removed 5 bases at V and 5 bases at J, with 17 bases between. CDR3 loop: CASSPQTRERDTQYF. The CDR3 bases are TGTGCCAGCAGCCCCCAGACTAGAGAAAGAGATACGCAGTATTTT.

This clonotype was detected many times. V is TRBV28 and J is TRBJ1-1; no firm D call. Trimming shortened V by 1 base and J by 0 bases, and 6 bases separated the two germline ends. This CDR3 is 14 amino acids long. In germline, CDR1 is MDHEN, CDR2 SYDVKM. The CDR3 sequence is CASSLFSMNTEAFF. CDR3 nucleotides: TGTGCCAGCAGTTTATTTAGTATGAACACTGAAGCTTTCTTT.

V is TRBV5-5 and J is TRBJ1-1; D perhaps matches TRBD1 (5 bases). The CDR3 is 14 amino acids. Trimming left V 1 base short and J 1 base short, with 8 bases between. CDR1 and CDR2 from the germline V gene are SGHKS and YYEKEE (reference sequence). The chain's CDR3 is CASSLLGGNTEAFF. CDR3 sequence (DNA): TGTGCCAGCAGCTTGTTGGGGGGGAACACTGAAGCTTTCTTT.

The chain links TRBV18 to TRBJ1-5; 7 nucleotides line up with TRBD1. Germline CDR1 reads KGHSH; CDR2 reads LQKENI. V lost 1 base to trimming and J lost 11 bases; unmatched junction nucleotides: 11. There are 15 residues in the CDR3. DNA of the CDR3: TGTGCCAGCTCACCACGTGGAGGGGGCGAGGGGACCCAGCATTTT. Residues: CASSPRGGGEGTQHF.